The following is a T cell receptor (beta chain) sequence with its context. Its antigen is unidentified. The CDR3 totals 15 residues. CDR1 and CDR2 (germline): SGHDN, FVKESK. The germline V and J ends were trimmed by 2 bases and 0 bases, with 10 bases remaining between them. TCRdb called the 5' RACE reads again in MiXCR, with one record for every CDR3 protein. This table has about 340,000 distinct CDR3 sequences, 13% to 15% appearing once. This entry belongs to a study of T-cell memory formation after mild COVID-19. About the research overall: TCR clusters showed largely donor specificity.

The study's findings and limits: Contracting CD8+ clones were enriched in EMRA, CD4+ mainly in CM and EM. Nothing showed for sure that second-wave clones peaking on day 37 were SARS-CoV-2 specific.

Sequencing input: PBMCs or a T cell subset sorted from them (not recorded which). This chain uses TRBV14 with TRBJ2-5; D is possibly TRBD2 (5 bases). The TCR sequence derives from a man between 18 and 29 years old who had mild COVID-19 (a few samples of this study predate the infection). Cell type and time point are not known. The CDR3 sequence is CASSQRSGYQETQYF. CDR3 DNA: TGTGCCAGCAGCCAAAGGTCGGGGTACCAAGAGACCCAGTACTTC.